This entry describes one TCR beta chain. Its antigen is undetermined. The sample originates from a study of type 1 regulatory T cells. TCRdb re-derived calls from the reads in MiXCR, one entry per CDR3 protein. Seen here are about 68,000 distinct CDR3 sequences, around 63% observed once, and the top ten hold 7.6%. Sequencing was performed on cultured T cells, either the whole culture or a sorted T cell fraction (not recorded which). Specified subset: Tr1-enriched cell product generated in vitro against host alloantigens. The receptor comes from a human donor in good health.

This CDR3 reads CASSRREGGYEQYF. The CDR3 DNA follows: TGTGCCAGCAGCCGCCGCGAGGGAGGCTACGAGCAGTACTTC. This rearrangement joins TRBV5-6 to TRBJ2-7, with D tentatively TRBD2 (6 bases). There are 14 residues in the CDR3. Germline V CDR1 and CDR2: SGHDT, YYEEEE. V was pared by 4 bases and J by 3 bases, with 14 bases between. Using reference TRBV5-6 and TRBJ2-7 for the parts outside the CDR3, the full variable domain is DAGVTQSPTHLIKTRGQQVTLRCSPKSGHDTVSWYQQALGQGPQFIFQYYEEEERQRGNFPDRFSGHQFPNYSSELNVNALLLGDSALYLCASSRREGGYEQYFGPGTRLTVT.